This T cell receptor beta chain was sequenced for a study of cytomegalovirus exposure and HLA in healthy donors. At the level of the study: For the approximately 420 genotyped donors, about 81% fell within the Caucasian-associated ancestry cluster.

Turning to this clone: What it recognizes is unknown.

Points from the study as a whole: One later analysis reportedly identified an Asian-associated ancestry cluster that showed fewer N-insertions than the approximately 700-donor mean.

Germline CDR1 and CDR2: SGDLS and YYNGEE. The CDR3 runs 13 residues. The trim removed 5 bases at V and 3 bases at J, leaving 4 bases unmatched. 13 Jbeta primers and 60 Vbeta primers were used for the PCR. Sequencing used immunoSEQ multiplex PCR; TCRdb keeps in-frame clones, though not all of them. The table lists about 130,000 clones. The J gene is TRBJ1-1, the V gene TRBV9, with 7 bases aligning to TRBD1. Sequenced input: PBMCs. This receptor was identified in a man younger than 40 in good health and CMV-seronegative. The CDR3 bases are TGTGCCAGCAGTTCTACAGGGGACACTGAAGCTTTCTTT. Protein product: CASSSTGDTEAFF.